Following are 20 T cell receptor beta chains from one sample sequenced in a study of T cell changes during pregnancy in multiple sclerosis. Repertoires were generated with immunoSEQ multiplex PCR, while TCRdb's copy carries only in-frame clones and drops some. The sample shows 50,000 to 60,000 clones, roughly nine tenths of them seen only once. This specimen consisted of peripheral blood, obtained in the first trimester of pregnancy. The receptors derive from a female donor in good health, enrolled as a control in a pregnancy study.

The CDR3 DNA sequence: TGTGCCAGCAGTTACTCGAGGTTCGGCGATACTGAAGCTTTCTTT. Its translation: CASSYSRFGDTEAFF. V gene TRBV6-5 combines with J gene TRBJ1-1; D is uncertain. Germline CDR1 is MNHEY and CDR2 is SVGAGI. The CDR3 contains 15 residues. Trimming cost V 0 bases and J 5 bases, with 13 bases left between them.

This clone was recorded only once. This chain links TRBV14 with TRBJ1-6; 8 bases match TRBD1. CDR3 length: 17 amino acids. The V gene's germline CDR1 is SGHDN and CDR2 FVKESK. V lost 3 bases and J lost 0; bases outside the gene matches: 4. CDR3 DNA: TGTGCCAGCAGCCACACAGGGGGAGGCTCCTATAATTCACCCCTCCACTTT. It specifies CASSHTGGGSYNSPLHF.

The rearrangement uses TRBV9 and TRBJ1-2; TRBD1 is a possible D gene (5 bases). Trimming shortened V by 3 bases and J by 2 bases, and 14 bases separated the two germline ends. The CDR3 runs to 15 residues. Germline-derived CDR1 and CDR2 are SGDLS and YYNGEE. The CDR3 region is CASSDSTDPNYGYTF. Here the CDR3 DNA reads TGTGCCAGCAGCGACTCGACAGACCCGAACTATGGCTACACCTTC.

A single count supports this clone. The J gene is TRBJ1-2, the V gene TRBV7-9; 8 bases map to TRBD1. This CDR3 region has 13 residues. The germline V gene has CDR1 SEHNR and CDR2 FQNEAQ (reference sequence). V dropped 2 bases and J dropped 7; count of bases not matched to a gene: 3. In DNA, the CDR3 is TGTGCCAGCAGCTTAACAGGGGGAAGTGGCTACACCTTC. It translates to CASSLTGGSGYTF.

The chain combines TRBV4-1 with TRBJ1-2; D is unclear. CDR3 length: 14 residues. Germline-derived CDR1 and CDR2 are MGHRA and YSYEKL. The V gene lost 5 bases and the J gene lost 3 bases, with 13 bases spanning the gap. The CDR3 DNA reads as TGCGCCAGCAGCTTTCAAGACACAGACTATGGCTACACCTTC. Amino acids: CASSFQDTDYGYTF.

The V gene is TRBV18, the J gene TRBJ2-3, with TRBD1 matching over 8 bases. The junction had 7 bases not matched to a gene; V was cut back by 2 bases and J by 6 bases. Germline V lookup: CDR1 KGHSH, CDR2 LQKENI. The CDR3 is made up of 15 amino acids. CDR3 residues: CASSPGGQGADTQYF. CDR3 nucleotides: TGTGCCAGCTCACCAGGCGGACAGGGTGCCGATACGCAGTATTTT.

CDR3 nucleotides: TGTGCCAGCAGTTTAAGCCTAGCGGGACTGCTAGATGAGCAGTTCTTC. Translated, it gives CASSLSLAGLLDEQFF. The chain joins TRBV27 to TRBJ2-1, with 9 positions matching TRBD2. This CDR3 spans 16 amino acids. The V gene's germline CDR1 is MNHEY and CDR2 SMNVEV (reference sequence). V was pared by 2 bases and J by 8 bases, with 10 bases of the junction left unmatched.

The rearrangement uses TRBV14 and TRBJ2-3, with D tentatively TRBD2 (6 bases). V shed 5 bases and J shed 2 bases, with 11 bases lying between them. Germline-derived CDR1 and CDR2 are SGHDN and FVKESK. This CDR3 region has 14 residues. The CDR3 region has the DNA TGTGCCAGCAGCACATGGGGACTCACAGATACGCAGTATTTT. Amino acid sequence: CASSTWGLTDTQYF.

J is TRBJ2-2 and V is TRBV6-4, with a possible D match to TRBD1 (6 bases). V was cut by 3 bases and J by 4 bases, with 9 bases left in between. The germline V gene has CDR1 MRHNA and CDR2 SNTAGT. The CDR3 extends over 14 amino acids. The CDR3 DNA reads TGTGCCAGCAGTGAAACAGGGCCCACCGGGGAGCTGTTTTTT. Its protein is CASSETGPTGELFF.

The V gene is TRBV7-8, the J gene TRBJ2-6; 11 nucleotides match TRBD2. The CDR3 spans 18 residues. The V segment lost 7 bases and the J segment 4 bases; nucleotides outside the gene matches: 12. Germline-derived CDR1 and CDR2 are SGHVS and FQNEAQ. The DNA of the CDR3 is TGTGCCAGCACCCATAGCGGGAGGGCCTCTGGAGGGGCCAACGTCCTGACTTTC. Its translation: CASTHSGRASGGANVLTF.

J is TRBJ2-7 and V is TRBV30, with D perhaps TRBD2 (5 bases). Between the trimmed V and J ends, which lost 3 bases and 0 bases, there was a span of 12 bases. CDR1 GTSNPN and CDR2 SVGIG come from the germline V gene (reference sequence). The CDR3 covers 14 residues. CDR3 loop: CAWSFEGTSYEQYF. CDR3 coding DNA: TGTGCCTGGAGCTTCGAGGGCACCTCCTACGAGCAGTACTTC. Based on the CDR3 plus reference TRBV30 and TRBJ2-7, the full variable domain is SQTIHQWPATLVQPVGSPLSLECTVEGTSNPNLYWYRQAAGRGLQLLFYSVGIGQISSEVPQNLSASRPQDRQFILSSKKLLLSDSGFYLCAWSFEGTSYEQYFGPGTRLTVT.

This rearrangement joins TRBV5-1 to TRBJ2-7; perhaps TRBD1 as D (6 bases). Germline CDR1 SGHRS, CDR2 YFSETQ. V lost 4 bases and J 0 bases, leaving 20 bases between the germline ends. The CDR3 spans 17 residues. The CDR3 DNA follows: TGCGCCAGCAGCCGCCAGACAACAGGACAGCCCTCCTACGAGCAGTACTTC. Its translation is CASSRQTTGQPSYEQYF.

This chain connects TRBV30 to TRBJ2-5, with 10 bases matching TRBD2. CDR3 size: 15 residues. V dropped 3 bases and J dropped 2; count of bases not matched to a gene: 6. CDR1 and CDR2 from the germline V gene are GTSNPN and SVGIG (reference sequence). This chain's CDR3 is CAWSPGLAAQETQYF. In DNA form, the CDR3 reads TGTGCCTGGAGCCCCGGACTAGCGGCTCAAGAGACCCAGTACTTC.

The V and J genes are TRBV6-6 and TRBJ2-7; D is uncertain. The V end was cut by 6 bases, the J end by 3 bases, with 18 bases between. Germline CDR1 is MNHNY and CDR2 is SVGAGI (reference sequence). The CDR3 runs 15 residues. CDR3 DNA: TGTGCCAGCAGCCGCGACGGGTCCTCCGGCTACGAGCAGTACTTC. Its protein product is CASSRDGSSGYEQYF.

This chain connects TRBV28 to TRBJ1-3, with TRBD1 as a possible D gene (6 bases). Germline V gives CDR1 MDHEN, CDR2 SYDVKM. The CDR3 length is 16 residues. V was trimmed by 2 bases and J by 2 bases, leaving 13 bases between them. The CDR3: CASSLLLGAAGNTIYF. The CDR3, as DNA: TGTGCCAGCAGTTTACTTCTGGGGGCGGCTGGAAACACCATATATTTT.

CDR3 coding DNA: TGCGCCAGCAGCCTGACAGGGGGCCATGAAAAACTGTTTTTT. Translation gives CASSLTGGHEKLFF. The rearrangement joins TRBV5-1 to TRBJ1-4; 10 positions agree with TRBD1. CDR3 length: 14 amino acids. Germline CDR1 is SGHRS and CDR2 is YFSETQ. The trim removed 4 bases at V and 6 bases at J, leaving 3 bases unmatched.

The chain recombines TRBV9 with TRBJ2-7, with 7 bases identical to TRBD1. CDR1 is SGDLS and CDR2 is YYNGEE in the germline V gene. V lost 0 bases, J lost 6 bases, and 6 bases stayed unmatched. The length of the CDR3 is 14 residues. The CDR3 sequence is CASSVGTGWSEQYF. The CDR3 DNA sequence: TGTGCCAGCAGCGTAGGGACAGGATGGAGCGAGCAGTACTTC.

The CDR3 protein is CSARGLNTEAFF. CDR3 coding DNA: TGCAGCGCCAGGGGGTTGAACACTGAAGCTTTCTTT. The chain recombines TRBV29-1 with TRBJ1-1, with 7 bases fitting TRBD1. V shed 7 bases, J shed 0 bases, and the junction held 2 bases outside the gene matches. Germline V gene lookup returns CDR1 SQVTM and CDR2 ANQGSEA. This CDR3 spans 12 amino acids.

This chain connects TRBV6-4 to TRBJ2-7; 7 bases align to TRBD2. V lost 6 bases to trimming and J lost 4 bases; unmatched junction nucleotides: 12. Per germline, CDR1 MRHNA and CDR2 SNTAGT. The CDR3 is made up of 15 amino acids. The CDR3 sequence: CASSYASGSPYEQYF. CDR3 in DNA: TGTGCCAGCAGCTACGCTAGCGGCTCCCCTTACGAGCAGTACTTC.

CDR3 loop: CASSLSGYQPQHF. The CDR3 DNA is TGTGCCAGCAGTTTATCGGGCTATCAGCCCCAGCATTTT. The chain employs TRBV27 and TRBJ1-5; D unclear. V was cut by 0 bases and J by 5 bases, with 5 bases left in between. CDR1 and CDR2 from the germline V gene are MNHEY and SMNVEV (reference sequence). This CDR3 has 13 amino acids.